The 28 T cell receptor beta chains reported below all come from one sample, sequenced in a study of blood T cells in healthy people across ages. Alongside a J-beta primer mix, a sample-barcoded 5' primer served in a second PCR lasting roughly 6 to 11 cycles. TCRdb reanalysed the 5' RACE reads using MiXCR and keeps one entry per CDR3 protein. This sample has some 710,000 distinct CDR3 sequences, with about a fifth found just once. Sequenced material: blood. The receptors here all came from a man between 65 and 85 years old in good health.

CDR3: CASSPGQINEKLFF. CDR3 DNA sequence: TGTGCCAGTAGTCCCGGACAGATTAATGAAAAACTGTTTTTT. This chain links TRBV19 with TRBJ1-4, with D possibly being TRBD1 (6 bases). The CDR3 length is 14 residues. Germline values: CDR1 LNHDA, CDR2 SQIVND (reference sequence). Trimming pared 5 bases from V and 4 bases from J, leaving 11 bases between.

The chain carries TRBV7-9 and TRBJ2-7; D call uncertain. There are 17 residues in the CDR3. Germline loops: CDR1 SEHNR, CDR2 FQNEAQ (reference sequence). V was cut by 1 base and J by 0 bases, with 16 bases left in between. The CDR3, as DNA: TGTGCCAGCAGCTTAGAGGGTCGGGCACCAGACTCCTACGAGCAGTACGTC. Protein product: CASSLEGRAPDSYEQYV.

This clonotype was detected only a few times. V is TRBV5-1 and J is TRBJ2-1; 7 positions match TRBD2. After removal of 4 bases from V and 8 bases from J, the junction contained 6 bases not matched to a gene. The germline V gene has CDR1 SGHRS and CDR2 YFSETQ. This CDR3 comprises 13 residues. CDR3 residues: CASSIGLVHEQFF. Written as DNA, the CDR3 is TGCGCCAGCAGCATCGGACTAGTCCATGAGCAGTTCTTC.

The chain carries TRBV24-1 and TRBJ2-1, with 7 nucleotides matching TRBD1. Germline CDR1 is KGHDR and CDR2 is SFDVKD. The V segment lost 4 bases and the J segment 6 bases; nucleotides outside the gene matches: 8. CDR3 size: 15 residues. This CDR3 is CATSDPGQRVNEQFF. The CDR3, as DNA: TGTGCCACCAGTGACCCGGGACAGCGAGTCAATGAGCAGTTCTTC.

The chain employs TRBV7-2 and TRBJ1-4, with 9 bases that match TRBD1. With V trimmed by 2 bases and J by 9 bases, 10 bases remained unmatched. Germline V gives CDR1 SGHTA, CDR2 FQGNSA. The CDR3 sequence is 16 residues long. The CDR3: CASSLRRTGDDKKLFF. The CDR3 region has the DNA TGTGCCAGCAGCTTACGAAGGACAGGGGATGATAAAAAACTGTTTTTT.

This clonotype was seen more than once but under ten times. The rearrangement joins TRBV20-1 to TRBJ2-5, with TRBD1 matching over 8 bases. Germline values: CDR1 DFQATT, CDR2 SNEGSKA (reference sequence). The CDR3 totals 12 residues. CDR3 coding DNA: TGCAGCGCACAGGGGGTAAAAGAGACCCAGTACTTC. Amino acid sequence: CSAQGVKETQYF.

This chain uses TRBV3-1 with TRBJ1-5, with a weak D call TRBD1 (5 bases). This CDR3 has 14 amino acids. V was cut by 1 base and J by 6 bases, with 10 bases left in between. Germline V lookup: CDR1 LGHDT, CDR2 YNNKEL (reference sequence). The CDR3 DNA follows: TGTGCCAGCAGCCAAGGCCCAGGGACTCAGCCCCAGCATTTT. Protein product: CASSQGPGTQPQHF. Full variable domain (rest looked up from reference TRBV3-1 and TRBJ1-5): DTAVSQTPKYLVTQMGNDKSIKCEQNLGHDTMYWYKQDSKKFLKIMFSYNNKELIINETVPNRFSPKSPDKAHLNLHINSLELGDSAVYFCASSQGPGTQPQHFGDGTRLSIL.

The chain combines TRBV5-1 with TRBJ1-3, with 9 bases fitting TRBD1. This CDR3 is 15 amino acids long. CDR1 and CDR2 (germline): SGHRS, YFSETQ. V shed 6 bases and J 3 bases; nucleotides not matched to a gene: 7. CDR3: CASTAQGAIGNTIYF. The CDR3 DNA is TGCGCCAGCACTGCACAGGGGGCTATTGGAAACACCATATATTTT.

The chain carries TRBV28 and TRBJ2-4; 7 bases are a match to TRBD1. The germline V gene has CDR1 MDHEN and CDR2 SYDVKM. V shed 7 bases and J 7 bases; nucleotides not matched to a gene: 10. CDR3 length: 14 residues. The DNA for the CDR3 is TGTGCCAGCAAGTTCGGGACAGCTATCAACATTCAGTACTTC. Residues: CASKFGTAINIQYF.

V usage is TRBV14 and J usage is TRBJ1-4, with 7 positions matching TRBD1. This CDR3 contains 15 residues. Trimming removed 4 bases from V and 5 bases from J; junction bases left unmatched: 7. Per the germline V gene, CDR1 is SGHDN and CDR2 is FVKESK. CDR3 bases: TGTGCCAGCAGCCCAGCATTAGGGGGCAATGAAAAACTGTTTTTT. It yields the protein CASSPALGGNEKLFF. The complete variable domain, with remaining parts taken from reference TRBV14 and TRBJ1-4, reads EAGVTQFPSHSVIEKGQTVTLRCDPISGHDNLYWYRRVMGKEIKFLLHFVKESKQDESGMPNNRFLAERTGGTYSTLKVQPAELEDSGVYFCASSPALGGNEKLFFGSGTQLSVL.

This clonotype was observed many times. The chain has TRBV4-3 and TRBJ2-5, with D possibly being TRBD1 (5 bases). The length of the CDR3 is 14 residues. Trimming left V 0 bases short and J 5 bases short, with 10 bases between. Germline-derived CDR1 and CDR2 are LGHNA and YSLEER. The CDR3 DNA reads as TGCGCCAGCAGCCAAGACCAGGGAAGGGAGACCCAGTACTTC. Its protein product is CASSQDQGRETQYF.

The rearrangement joins TRBV11-1 to TRBJ2-1; 14 bases align to TRBD2. The CDR3 length is 20 residues. The V gene end was trimmed by 5 bases and the J gene end by 0 bases; junction bases not matched to a gene: 12. The germline V gene encodes CDR1 SGHAT and CDR2 FQDESV (reference sequence). CDR3 coding DNA: TGTGCCAGCAGCCCTCCGACTAGCGGGAGGGCCTCAAGCTCCTACAATGAGCAGTTCTTC. It codes for CASSPPTSGRASSSYNEQFF.

The sample holds a few counts of this clonotype. The V and J genes are TRBV5-1 and TRBJ1-5; tentatively, D is TRBD1 (6 bases). V was clipped by 0 bases and J by 1 base, with 11 bases between them. The CDR3 contains 16 residues. CDR1 is SGHRS, CDR2 YFSETQ, per germline. As DNA, the CDR3 is TGCGCCAGCAGCTTGGAAGGGGGAGGGAGCAATCAGCCCCAGCATTTT. Amino acid sequence: CASSLEGGGSNQPQHF.

This chain links TRBV5-6 with TRBJ2-3; 9 bases align to TRBD2. Germline trimming cut 0 bases from V and 4 bases from J; bases unmatched to any gene: 9. CDR3 length equals 17 residues. The germline V gene encodes CDR1 SGHDT and CDR2 YYEEEE. The CDR3 DNA is TGTGCCAGCAGCTTGGTGCTGCGGGGGGGCAAGGCAGATACGCAGTATTTT. Its protein is CASSLVLRGGKADTQYF.

The chain joins TRBV7-2 to TRBJ2-4; 10 bases align to TRBD2. The CDR3 contains 17 residues. From germline, CDR1 is SGHTA and CDR2 FQGNSA. The J segment lost 0 bases and the V segment lost 2 bases, leaving 4 bases of the junction unmatched. CDR3 bases: TGTGCCAGCAGCTTAACAGCGGGGGGGCTAGCCAAAAACATTCAGTACTTC. This sequence encodes CASSLTAGGLAKNIQYF.

This chain links TRBV6-2 or TRBV6-3 with TRBJ1-4; the D gene is possibly TRBD1 (5 bases). Trimming pared 4 bases from V and 0 bases from J, leaving 15 bases between. Germline V CDR1 and CDR2: MNHEY, SVGEGT. This CDR3 has 17 residues. CDR3 region: CASSSTRDATTNEKLFF. CDR3 bases: TGTGCCAGCAGTTCCACCCGGGACGCCACAACTAATGAAAAACTGTTTTTT.

The J gene is TRBJ2-3, the V gene TRBV20-1, with D perhaps assigned TRBD1 or TRBD2 (5 bases each). This CDR3 has 13 amino acids. Germline V lookup: CDR1 DFQATT, CDR2 SNEGSKA (reference sequence). V was shortened by 3 bases and J by 1 base, with 8 bases between the two germline ends. CDR3: CSASLGGTDTQYF. For the CDR3, the DNA is TGCAGTGCTAGTCTGGGGGGCACAGATACGCAGTATTTT.

The rearrangement joins TRBV14 to TRBJ2-3; TRBD1 might be the D (6 bases). Trimming pared 2 bases from V and 4 bases from J, leaving 10 bases between. The length of the CDR3 is 14 residues. Germline V CDR1 and CDR2: SGHDN, FVKESK. CDR3 residues: CASSQRGISDTQYF. In DNA form, the CDR3 reads TGTGCCAGCAGCCAAAGGGGGATTTCAGATACGCAGTATTTT.

The rearrangement uses TRBV7-9 and TRBJ1-1; 9 bases align to TRBD1. CDR1 and CDR2 from the germline V gene are SEHNR and FQNEAQ (reference sequence). The length of the CDR3 is 14 residues. The V segment lost 2 bases and the J segment 5 bases; nucleotides outside the gene matches: 3. The CDR3 DNA sequence: TGTGCCAGCAGCTTAAGGACAGGGGAAACTGAAGCTTTCTTT. It is translated as CASSLRTGETEAFF.

V and J are TRBV9 and TRBJ2-1; unclear D gene. V was clipped by 4 bases and J by 5 bases, with 13 bases between them. This CDR3 is built from 14 residues. The V gene's germline CDR1 is SGDLS and CDR2 YYNGEE. The CDR3 reads CASSKAGKNNEQFF. The CDR3 DNA is TGTGCCAGCAGCAAAGCCGGCAAGAACAATGAGCAGTTCTTC.

This chain uses TRBV6-1 with TRBJ1-1; D remains unclear. The CDR3 consists of 13 residues. Germline CDR1 and CDR2: MNHNS and SASEGT. The V gene lost 1 base and the J gene lost 7 bases, with 10 bases spanning the gap. CDR3 in amino acids: CASSEVEDSEAFF. The CDR3 region has the DNA TGTGCCAGCAGTGAAGTAGAGGATAGTGAAGCTTTCTTT.

The V gene is TRBV28, the J gene TRBJ2-4, with TRBD1 matching over 9 bases. The V segment lost 5 bases and the J segment 3 bases; nucleotides outside the gene matches: 8. The CDR3 loop spans 16 amino acids. The germline V gene encodes CDR1 MDHEN and CDR2 SYDVKM. This CDR3 reads CASSPRQGVVKNIQYF. Here the CDR3 DNA reads TGTGCCAGCAGTCCCCGACAGGGGGTGGTCAAAAACATTCAGTACTTC.

This clonotype has just a few counts. V gene TRBV10-3 combines with J gene TRBJ2-1, with 7 bases aligning to TRBD1. This CDR3 region has 16 residues. The ends lost 6 bases at V and 0 bases at J; junction bases unmatched: 8. Germline V lookup: CDR1 ENHRY, CDR2 SYGVKD. The CDR3 coding sequence is TGTGCCATCAGCGCTAATACAGGGGACTCCTACAATGAGCAGTTCTTC. Translation gives CAISANTGDSYNEQFF.

This clonotype has just a few counts. The chain couples TRBV5-1 to TRBJ2-3; D possibly uses TRBD1 or TRBD2 (5 bases each). CDR1 is SGHRS and CDR2 is YFSETQ in the germline V gene. Trimming removed 5 bases at V and 0 bases at J, with 13 bases between. The CDR3 is 15 residues long. The CDR3 sequence is CASRNRDPSTDTQYF. DNA for the CDR3: TGCGCCAGCAGAAACCGGGACCCAAGCACAGATACGCAGTATTTT.

This clonotype has only a few counts. CDR3 amino acids: CSVEKRELDNEQFF. As DNA, the CDR3 is TGCAGCGTTGAAAAACGGGAGTTAGATAATGAGCAGTTCTTC. The rearrangement uses TRBV29-1 and TRBJ2-1; D is perhaps TRBD2 (6 bases). Trimming removed 2 bases at V and 7 bases at J, with 15 bases between. Germline loops: CDR1 SQVTM, CDR2 ANQGSEA. The CDR3 has 14 residues.

This clonotype turned up a few times. An end of the junction differs from the germline gene, which may be a read error. The chain links TRBV6-5 to TRBJ2-3; 9 bases are a match to TRBD2. Germline lookup yields CDR1 MNHEY and CDR2 SVGAGI. The CDR3 consists of 14 residues. The CDR3 is CAGSSSGVTDTQYF. As DNA, the CDR3 is TGTGCCGGCAGCTCTAGCGGGGTCACAGATACGCAGTATTTT.

A word on this clonotype: At one boundary the junction diverges from the germline segment, which might be a read error. CDR3 in DNA: TGTGCCAGCAGTTTTGGGAGCGGGGTTAACAACGAGCAGTTCTTC. This translates into CASSFGSGVNNEQFF. The rearrangement joins TRBV12-3 or TRBV12-4 to TRBJ2-5, with 7 bases identical to TRBD2. The closer fit of TRBJ2-1 to the DNA end suggests the J call may be wrong. The CDR3 sequence is 15 residues long.

This clonotype was observed a handful of times. The chain is built from TRBV5-6 and TRBJ1-1; D is ambiguous. Germline-derived CDR1 and CDR2 are SGHDT and YYEEEE. This CDR3 comprises 11 residues. The V end lost 2 bases, the J end lost 6 bases, and 5 bases lay between the germline ends. CDR3 nucleotides: TGTGCCAGCAGCTTCAGCGCTGAAGCTTTCTTT. This encodes CASSFSAEAFF.